This entry concerns a single T cell receptor (beta chain). Its antigen is not known. This sample was taken from a study of T cell repertoires in cytomegalovirus infection. Study details: Recently identified HLA-C-restricted CMV epitopes and well-studied HLA-B-restricted CMV epitopes were used by the study. Matching HLA type and CMV infection were both indicated by public TCR beta signatures.

General study points: People with CMV and the relevant HLA were identified by cumulative public TCR beta family frequency. CMV-specific TCR beta clonotypes restricted by HLA-C dominated the ex vivo response.

V lost 7 bases and J lost 0, with 13 bases in between. Germline V gene data show CDR1 as MNHNS and CDR2 as SASEGT. The CDR3 covers 14 residues. TCRdb re-analysed the reads in MiXCR, keeping a single row per CDR3 protein. The data show 450,000 to 550,000 distinct CDR3 sequences, approximately 40% seen once. The input for sequencing was cultured PBMCs, taken from culture after CMV antigen stimulation. This receptor was taken from a human donor in good health (CMV status not recorded). Some clones in this sample may be carry-over from other donors' samples. This chain links TRBV6-1 with TRBJ2-7; D not certain. CDR3 bases: TGTGCCAGCACTATAACTATTTCCTCCTACGAGCAGTACTTC. Protein: CASTITISSYEQYF.